These 18 T cell receptor beta chains share one sample of origin, sequenced in a study of T cell responses to AZD1222 COVID-19 vaccine. Assay: immunoSEQ multiplex PCR; the TCRdb copy retains only in-frame clones and omits some. The sample holds roughly 180,000 clones; roughly 94% are singletons and the top ten take around 1.3%. Sample: peripheral blood, taken 28 days after the second AZD1222 dose. The receptors derive from an adult who received the AZD1222 COVID-19 vaccine.

The chain carries TRBV27 and TRBJ1-2; the D gene is possibly TRBD1 (5 bases). From germline, CDR1 is MNHEY and CDR2 SMNVEV (reference sequence). The ends were cut back, 4 bases at V and 2 bases at J, with 11 bases in the middle. The CDR3 extends over 14 amino acids. CDR3 DNA sequence: TGTGCCAGCAGTTGGGGACGTTCAAACTATGGCTACACCTTC. It yields the protein CASSWGRSNYGYTF.

The CDR3 sequence is CASSLNVINQPQHF. In DNA, the CDR3 is TGTGCCAGCTCACTCAACGTAATCAATCAGCCCCAGCATTTT. The chain recombines TRBV18 with TRBJ1-5; D is undetermined. V lost 4 bases, J lost 3 bases, and 10 bases lay in between. This CDR3 spans 14 amino acids. The germline V gene has CDR1 KGHSH and CDR2 LQKENI. The full variable domain, completed using reference TRBV18 and TRBJ1-5, is NAGVMQNPRHLVRRRGQEARLRCSPMKGHSHVYWYRQLPEEGLKFMVYLQKENIIDESGMPKERFSAEFPKEGPSILRIQQVVRGDSAAYFCASSLNVINQPQHFGDGTRLSIL.

This clone was observed a single time. V and J are TRBV4-1 and TRBJ2-7; TRBD1 might be the D (6 bases). Germline-derived CDR1 and CDR2 are MGHRA and YSYEKL. V shed 1 base and J shed 3 bases, with 7 bases lying between them. The CDR3 length is 13 residues. Here the CDR3 DNA reads TGCGCCAGCAGCCAAGGAGGGGGCTACGAGCAGTACTTC. It translates to CASSQGGGYEQYF.

This chain uses TRBV9 with TRBJ2-2; no firm D call. The V end lost 0 bases, the J end lost 5 bases, and 14 bases lay between the germline ends. CDR3 length: 16 residues. Germline-derived CDR1 and CDR2 are SGDLS and YYNGEE. The CDR3 sequence is CASSVDPLGSTGELFF. In DNA form, the CDR3 reads TGTGCCAGCAGCGTAGATCCCCTGGGTAGTACCGGGGAGCTGTTTTTT.

The chain has TRBV7-3 and TRBJ1-6; 9 bases fit TRBD1. Trimming cost V 4 bases and J 7 bases; bases outside gene matches: 5. This CDR3 comprises 15 residues. Per the germline V gene, CDR1 is SGHTA and CDR2 is FQGTGA. CDR3: CASSSTGGRNSPLHF. The CDR3 nucleotides read TGTGCCAGCAGCTCAACAGGGGGCCGGAATTCACCCCTCCACTTT.

This chain uses TRBV18 with TRBJ1-4, with D unresolved. Trimming took 4 bases from V and 0 from J, leaving 15 bases between them. The CDR3 is 17 amino acids. Germline CDR1 and CDR2: KGHSH and LQKENI. CDR3 region: CASSQGIRGTTNEKLFF. CDR3 nucleotides: TGTGCCAGCTCACAAGGGATCCGAGGGACAACTAATGAAAAACTGTTTTTT. Full variable domain (remainder filled in from reference TRBV18 and TRBJ1-4): NAGVMQNPRHLVRRRGQEARLRCSPMKGHSHVYWYRQLPEEGLKFMVYLQKENIIDESGMPKERFSAEFPKEGPSILRIQQVVRGDSAAYFCASSQGIRGTTNEKLFFGSGTQLSVL.

The chain links TRBV28 to TRBJ1-1; no reliable D call. The germline V and J ends were trimmed by 3 bases and 1 base, with 9 bases remaining between them. The length of the CDR3 is 14 residues. Looked up from germline, CDR1 is MDHEN and CDR2 is SYDVKM. The CDR3 loop reads CASSFWPSNTEAFF. CDR3 nucleotide sequence: TGTGCCAGCAGTTTTTGGCCCTCGAACACTGAAGCTTTCTTT.

The V gene is TRBV7-2, the J gene TRBJ1-2; 9 nucleotides match TRBD1. Trimming took 2 bases from V and 2 from J; bases not matched to a gene: 12. CDR3 length: 18 amino acids. The germline CDR1 and CDR2 sequences are SGHTA and FQGNSA. CDR3: CASSLYETGGSPNYGYTF. Here the CDR3 DNA reads TGTGCCAGCAGCTTATATGAGACAGGGGGTTCTCCCAACTATGGCTACACCTTC.

CDR3 sequence (DNA): TGCGCCAGCAGTGAGAACCAGGGAACTGAAGCTTTCTTT. It encodes CASSENQGTEAFF. The V and J genes are TRBV10-2 and TRBJ1-1, with D tentatively TRBD1 (5 bases). The CDR3 totals 13 residues. CDR1 and CDR2 from the germline V gene are WSHSY and SAAADI. With 2 bases removed from V and 5 bases from J, the gap between germline ends came to 9 bases.

This clone was picked up a small number of times. At the DNA level, this CDR3 is encoded by other sequences in the same sample as well. The chain has TRBV7-2 and TRBJ2-1, with D possibly matching TRBD1 (6 bases). Germline loops: CDR1 SGHTA, CDR2 FQGNSA. The V end lost 3 bases, the J end lost 4 bases, and 10 bases lay between the germline ends. CDR3 length: 14 amino acids. The CDR3 reads CASSLGTPYNEQFF. For the CDR3, the DNA is TGTGCCAGCAGCTTGGGGACACCATACAATGAGCAGTTCTTC.

The V call is TRBV30, the J call TRBJ1-2, with D uncertain. The CDR3 contains 18 residues. V gave up 1 base and J gave up 0 bases, with 21 bases separating them. Germline V gene sequence: CDR1 GTSNPN, CDR2 SVGIG (reference sequence). The CDR3 DNA reads TGTGCCTGGAGTGAATTCGGGGTGGAGATTGGAGCTAACTATGGCTACACCTTC. Protein sequence: CAWSEFGVEIGANYGYTF.

This sequence joins TRBV18 and TRBJ1-2, with D perhaps matching TRBD1 (5 bases). The CDR3 sequence is 13 residues long. With 0 bases removed from V and 8 bases from J, the gap between germline ends came to 10 bases. Germline CDR1 is KGHSH and CDR2 is LQKENI. CDR3 amino acids: CASSPPGRAGYTF. In DNA, the CDR3 is TGTGCCAGCTCACCACCGGGCAGGGCGGGCTACACCTTC.

The chain is built from TRBV12-3 or TRBV12-4 and TRBJ1-1; D unresolved. This CDR3 is 13 amino acids long. Trimming stripped 3 bases from V and 0 bases from J, with 5 bases between. In nucleotides, the CDR3 is TGTGCCAGCAGTTTGGCCTTGAACACTGAAGCTTTCTTT. As protein: CASSLALNTEAFF.

This clone was seen just once. V is TRBV7-9 and J is TRBJ1-2; 9 bases are a match to TRBD1. Germline lookup yields CDR1 SEHNR and CDR2 FQNEAQ (reference sequence). V gave up 0 bases and J gave up 5 bases; unmatched junction bases: 10. The CDR3 length is 17 residues. CDR3 nucleotides: TGTGCCAGCAGCTTAGCCCTTGGGACAGGGCGGGCGTATGGCTACACCTTC. The encoded protein is CASSLALGTGRAYGYTF. Full variable domain (remainder filled in from reference TRBV7-9 and TRBJ1-2): DTGVSQNPRHKITKRGQNVTFRCDPISEHNRLYWYRQTLGQGPEFLTYFQNEAQLEKSRLLSDRFSAERPKGSFSTLEIQRTEQGDSAMYLCASSLALGTGRAYGYTFGSGTRLTVV.

The chain recombines TRBV11-2 with TRBJ2-7; the D is unclear. There are 13 residues in the CDR3. V shed 1 base and J shed 4 bases, with 8 bases lying between them. Germline CDR1 and CDR2: SGHAT and FQNNGV. The CDR3, as DNA: TGTGCCAGCAGCTTAGTGGACCTATACGAGCAGTACTTC. This gives the protein CASSLVDLYEQYF. Supplemented by reference TRBV11-2 and TRBJ2-7, the full variable domain reads EAGVAQSPRYKIIEKRQSVAFWCNPISGHATLYWYQQILGQGPKLLIQFQNNGVVDDSQLPKDRFSAERLKGVDSTLKIQPAKLEDSAVYLCASSLVDLYEQYFGPGTRLTVT.

The V gene is TRBV20-1, the J gene TRBJ2-7; D gene unclear. Trimming cost V 3 bases and J 8 bases, with 11 bases left between them. The CDR3 contains 11 residues. The germline gives CDR1 DFQATT, CDR2 SNEGSKA (reference sequence). CDR3 nucleotide sequence: TGCAGTGCTAGGGATGGGCCTAAGCAGTACTTC. Its protein is CSARDGPKQYF.

The table lists this clone with a count of one. CDR3 nucleotides: TGTGCCAGCAGTCCGCTAGGCTACGGGGAGCTGTTTTTT. This sequence encodes CASSPLGYGELFF. The chain combines TRBV27 with TRBJ2-2, with D unclear. The V gene's germline CDR1 is MNHEY and CDR2 SMNVEV (reference sequence). The CDR3 consists of 13 residues. V was shortened by 5 bases and J by 7 bases, with 11 bases between the two germline ends.

This clone appeared a single time. V is TRBV27 and J is TRBJ1-2; D might be TRBD1 (5 bases). This CDR3 region has 13 residues. Trimming removed 3 bases from V and 5 bases from J, with 10 bases in between. The germline V gene has CDR1 MNHEY and CDR2 SMNVEV (reference sequence). CDR3: CASSFSGPYGYTF. The CDR3 coding sequence is TGTGCCAGCAGTTTTTCGGGGCCGTATGGCTACACCTTC.